This entry concerns a single T cell receptor (beta chain). Its antigen is unknown. The data stem from a study of cytomegalovirus exposure and HLA in healthy donors. Study-wide findings and caveats: Most TCR beta V segments were productive about 87% or about 30% of the time in an earlier analysis.

Germline V gene lookup returns CDR1 MNHEY and CDR2 SVGAGI. Trimming removed 2 bases from V and 11 bases from J, with 15 bases in between. The CDR3 has 13 amino acids. PCR amplification relied on 60 Vbeta primers (plus 13 Jbeta primers). Using immunoSEQ multiplex PCR, the repertoire was profiled, and TCRdb retains in-frame clones only, with some absent. The sample includes approximately 210,000 clones, around 75% of them seen just once. The rearrangement joins TRBV6-5 to TRBJ1-1; D is uncertain. The clonotype comes from a woman in her 50s in good health and CMV-seronegative. The source material was PBMCs. The CDR3 DNA sequence: TGTGCCAGCAGTTACCACGGGGATGTGGGGGCTTTCTTT. It specifies CASSYHGDVGAFF.